This T cell receptor beta chain stems from a study of blood T cell repertoires in COVID-19. Authors' methods: From reference gene primer amplification, estimates of nucleated cell counts were derived. Sequencing was performed with immunoSEQ multiplex PCR; in TCRdb, only in-frame clones are kept and a portion is missing. D and trimming were read from the DNA, whereas the V and J calls and clone size are those reported in that table. The data show about 250,000 clones, about 88% seen once. Participants, roughly 18 to 100 years old, spanned fewer than 30 US areas. Recovered status applied to Cohort 3 donors who had two consecutive negative PCRs. It also applied to those with clearance or with symptom resolution. The CDR3 runs 13 residues. Germline values: CDR1 SGHTA, CDR2 FQGTGA. Trimming cost V 5 bases and J 5 bases, with 13 bases left between them.

The chain is built from TRBV7-3 and TRBJ2-7; a possible D gene is TRBD2 (5 bases). The sequence was obtained from a woman aged 45-59 years who had recovered from COVID-19. The specimen was PBMCs or T cells enriched from blood (not recorded which). The CDR3 loop reads CASSPPGNHEQYF. The CDR3 DNA follows: TGTGCCAGCAGCCCCCCGGGGAACCACGAGCAGTACTTC.